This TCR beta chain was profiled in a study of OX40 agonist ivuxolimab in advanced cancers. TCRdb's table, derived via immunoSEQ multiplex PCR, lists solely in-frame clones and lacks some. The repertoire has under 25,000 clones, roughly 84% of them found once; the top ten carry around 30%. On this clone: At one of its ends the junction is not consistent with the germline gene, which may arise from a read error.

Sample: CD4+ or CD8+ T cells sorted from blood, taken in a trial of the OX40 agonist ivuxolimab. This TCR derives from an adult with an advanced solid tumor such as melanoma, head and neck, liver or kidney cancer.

CDR3 sequence reads: CAISGQGTDTQYF. The DNA for the CDR3 is TGTGCCATCAGTGGACAGGGAACAGATACGCAGTATTTT. The chain recombines TRBV6-5 with TRBJ2-3, with 8 bases lining up with TRBD1. Germline CDR1 reads MNHEY; CDR2 reads SVGAGI. The CDR3 extends over 13 amino acids.